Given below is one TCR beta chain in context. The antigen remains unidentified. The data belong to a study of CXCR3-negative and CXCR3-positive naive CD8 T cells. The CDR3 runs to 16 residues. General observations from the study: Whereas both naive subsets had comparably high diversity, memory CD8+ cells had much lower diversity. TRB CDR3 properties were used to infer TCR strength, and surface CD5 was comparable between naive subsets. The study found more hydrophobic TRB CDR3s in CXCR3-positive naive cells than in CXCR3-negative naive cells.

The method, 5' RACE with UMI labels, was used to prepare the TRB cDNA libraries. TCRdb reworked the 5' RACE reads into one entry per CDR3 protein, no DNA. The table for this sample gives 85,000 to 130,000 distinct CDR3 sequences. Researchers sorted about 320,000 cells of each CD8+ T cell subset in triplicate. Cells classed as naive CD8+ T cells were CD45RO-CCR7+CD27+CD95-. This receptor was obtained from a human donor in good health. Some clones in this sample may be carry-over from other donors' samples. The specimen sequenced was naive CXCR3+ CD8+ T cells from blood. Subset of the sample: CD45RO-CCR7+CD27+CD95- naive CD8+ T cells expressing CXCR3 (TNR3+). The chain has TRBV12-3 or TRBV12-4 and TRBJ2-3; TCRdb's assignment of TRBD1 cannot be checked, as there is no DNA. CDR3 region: CASSPQLGGAGDTQYF.